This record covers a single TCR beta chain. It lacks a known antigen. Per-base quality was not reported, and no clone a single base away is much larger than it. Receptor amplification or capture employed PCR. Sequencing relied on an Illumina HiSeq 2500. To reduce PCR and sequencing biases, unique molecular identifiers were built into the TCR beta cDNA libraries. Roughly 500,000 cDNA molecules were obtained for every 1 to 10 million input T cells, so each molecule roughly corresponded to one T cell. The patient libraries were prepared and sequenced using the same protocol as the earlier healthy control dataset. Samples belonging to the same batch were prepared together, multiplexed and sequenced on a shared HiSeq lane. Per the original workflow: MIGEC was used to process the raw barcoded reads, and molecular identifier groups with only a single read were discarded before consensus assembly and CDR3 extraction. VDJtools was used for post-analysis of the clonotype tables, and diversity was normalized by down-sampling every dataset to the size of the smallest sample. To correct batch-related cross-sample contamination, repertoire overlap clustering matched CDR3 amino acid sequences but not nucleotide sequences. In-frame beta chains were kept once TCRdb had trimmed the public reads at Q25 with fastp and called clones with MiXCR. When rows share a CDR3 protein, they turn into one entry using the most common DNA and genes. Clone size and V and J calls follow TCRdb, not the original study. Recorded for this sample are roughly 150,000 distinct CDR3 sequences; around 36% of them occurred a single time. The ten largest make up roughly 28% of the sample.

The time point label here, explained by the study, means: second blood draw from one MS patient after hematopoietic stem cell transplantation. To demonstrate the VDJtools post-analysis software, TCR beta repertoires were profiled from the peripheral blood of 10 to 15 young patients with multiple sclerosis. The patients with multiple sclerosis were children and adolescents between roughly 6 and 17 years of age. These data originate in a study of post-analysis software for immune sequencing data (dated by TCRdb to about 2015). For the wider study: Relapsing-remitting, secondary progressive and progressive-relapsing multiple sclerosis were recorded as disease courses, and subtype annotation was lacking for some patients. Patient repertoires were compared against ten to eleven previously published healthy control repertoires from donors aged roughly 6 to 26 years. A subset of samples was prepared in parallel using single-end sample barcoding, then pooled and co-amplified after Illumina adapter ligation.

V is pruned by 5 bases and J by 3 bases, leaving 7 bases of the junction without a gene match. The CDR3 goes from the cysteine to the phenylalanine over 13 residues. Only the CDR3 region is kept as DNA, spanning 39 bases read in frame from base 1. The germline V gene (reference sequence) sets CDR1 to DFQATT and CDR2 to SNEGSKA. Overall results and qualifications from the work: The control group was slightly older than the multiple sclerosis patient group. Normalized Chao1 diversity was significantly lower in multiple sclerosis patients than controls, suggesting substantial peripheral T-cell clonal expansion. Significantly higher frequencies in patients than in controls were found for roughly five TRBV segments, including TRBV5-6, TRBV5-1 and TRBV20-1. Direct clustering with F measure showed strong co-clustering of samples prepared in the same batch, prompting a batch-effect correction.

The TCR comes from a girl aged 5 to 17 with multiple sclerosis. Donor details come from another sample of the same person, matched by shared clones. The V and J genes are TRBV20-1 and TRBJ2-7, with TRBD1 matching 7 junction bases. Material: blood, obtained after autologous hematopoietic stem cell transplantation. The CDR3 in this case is CSARRDSDYEQYF. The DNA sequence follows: TGCAGTGCTCGCCGGGACAGCGACTACGAGCAGTACTTC.